This T cell receptor (beta chain) was sequenced in a study of OX40 agonist ivuxolimab in advanced cancers. Germline assignment: CDR1 SGHAT and CDR2 FQNNGV. The CDR3 is made up of 14 amino acids. V was clipped by 5 bases and J by 2 bases, with 12 bases between them. Here immunoSEQ multiplex PCR was the method, and the copy in TCRdb shows in-frame clones only, minus some. The table includes some 35,000 clones, about four fifths detected once. The input for sequencing was CD4+ or CD8+ T cells sorted from blood, taken in a trial of the OX40 agonist ivuxolimab. The V and J genes are TRBV11-2 and TRBJ1-2; no firm D call. The source is an adult with an advanced solid tumor such as melanoma, head and neck, liver or kidney cancer. The CDR3 DNA reads TGTGCCAGCAGCATACCGACATCCAACTATGGCTACACCTTC. This encodes CASSIPTSNYGYTF.